Listed below are T cell receptor beta chains from one sample, sequenced in a study of CD8 T cells in ankylosing spondylitis. TCRdb reprocessed the 5' RACE reads with MiXCR, giving one entry per CDR3 protein. In the table there are more than 200,000 distinct CDR3 sequences, 20% to 30% of which are singletons. Source material: blood, either unsorted or a sorted T cell fraction (not recorded which). These receptors all come from a male donor with ankylosing spondylitis or in good health (not recorded which). Both conserved end residues are part of each CDR3. D genes are given only for firm matches. Clone size is shown for a subset of rows, as once, few, many or a class of expanded clone.

TRBJ1-2 13 NA few TRBV12-3/TRBV12-4 TGTGCCAGCAGCTTGGACAGTGCCTATGGCTACACCTTC CASSLDSAYGYTF
TRBJ2-7 15 TRBD1 NA TRBV5-6 TGTGCCAGCAGTCCTGGTAGGGACAGGGTGATCGAGCAGTACTTC CASSPGRDRVIEQYF
TRBJ1-5 14 TRBD1 many TRBV12-3/TRBV12-4 TGTGCCAGCAGTAACAGGGGGAGCAATCAGCCCCAGCATTTT CASSNRGSNQPQHF
TRBJ2-5 15 NA many TRBV20-1 TGCAGTGCCAGAGCATCATCGGGGGACGAGGAGACCCAGTACTTC CSARASSGDEETQYF
TRBJ2-2 14 NA NA TRBV27 TGTGCCAGCACTTTAAGGGGGGCCACCGGGGAGCTGTTTTTT CASTLRGATGELFF
TRBJ2-3 18 TRBD2 few TRBV20-1 TGCAGTGCTAGAGTTTTCTTTGTGGGCGGGGGGGCAACAGATACGCAGTATTTT CSARVFFVGGGATDTQYF
TRBJ2-3 15 NA many TRBV12-3/TRBV12-4 TGTGCCAGCAGTTCTATGTCTAAAATATTAGATACGCAGTATTTT CASSSMSKILDTQYF
TRBJ2-7 13 NA many TRBV7-8 TGTGCCAGCAGCGACTACCGAGTTTCCGTGCAGTACTTC CASSDYRVSVQYF
TRBJ2-3 15 TRBD2 NA TRBV29-1 TGCAGCGTTGCTCCGGCGGGGGGTCTGGCAGATACGCAGTATTTT CSVAPAGGLADTQYF
TRBJ2-2 17 NA many TRBV12-3/TRBV12-4 TGTGCCAGCAGTTTAGGTTCGGGGCTAGGGAACACCGGGGAGCTGTTTTTT CASSLGSGLGNTGELFF
TRBJ2-1 14 NA many TRBV20-1 TGCAGTGCACAATCCCGGGACGTTTACAATGAGCAGTTCTTC CSAQSRDVYNEQFF
TRBJ2-3 11 NA few TRBV12-3/TRBV12-4 TGTGCCAGCACCCCTTCGGATACGCAGTATTTT CASTPSDTQYF
TRBJ2-2 15 TRBD1 many TRBV25-1 TGTGCCAGCAGTGAGGACAGGGGGGGTACCGGGGAGCTGTTTTTT CASSEDRGGTGELFF
TRBJ1-5 13 TRBD1 few TRBV20-1 TGCAGTGCCATGGGACAGTTCAATCAGCCCCAGCATTTT CSAMGQFNQPQHF
TRBJ2-3 13 NA NA TRBV10-3 TGTGCCATCAGCCAGGGTAGCACAGATACGCAGTATTTT CAISQGSTDTQYF
TRBJ2-1 15 NA few TRBV21-1 TGTGCCAGCAGCAGAGGGGGCAGCCCCCGCAGGGAGCAGTTCTTC CASSRGGSPRREQFF
TRBJ2-7 14 NA many TRBV29-1 TGCAGCGTTGAAGTTGTGGGACGATCCTACGAGCAGTACTTC CSVEVVGRSYEQYF
TRBJ2-7 12 NA few TRBV29-1 TGCAGCGTGGTGACAGGAACCTACGAGCAGTACTTC CSVVTGTYEQYF
TRBJ2-2 15 NA few TRBV20-1 TGCAGTGCTAGAGATCCCAGGGGAAACACCGGGGAGCTGTTTTTT CSARDPRGNTGELFF
TRBJ2-2 15 TRBD2 many TRBV5-1 TGCGCCAGCAGCCAAGATCTAGCGGGCACCGGGGAGCTGTTTTTT CASSQDLAGTGELFF
TRBJ2-2 11 NA many TRBV5-1 TGCGCCAGCGCCGGCACCGGGGAGCTGTTTTTT CASAGTGELFF
TRBJ2-3 12 NA many TRBV20-1 TGCAGTGCTAGAGTACTGACAGATACGCAGTATTTT CSARVLTDTQYF
TRBJ2-1 12 NA few TRBV12-3/TRBV12-4 TGTGCCAGCAATTCCTTCCGTGGTGAGCAGTTCTTC CASNSFRGEQFF
TRBJ2-3 15 NA many TRBV18 TGTGCCAGCTCGGTTATACGGCAGTTCACAGATACGCAGTATTTT CASSVIRQFTDTQYF
TRBJ1-1 11 TRBD1 NA TRBV29-1 TGCAGCGCCGGGACAGGCACTGAAGCTTTCTTT CSAGTGTEAFF
TRBJ1-4 14 NA many TRBV29-1 TGCAGCGTGCGGATCGGTTGGTTGAATGAAAAACTGTTTTTT CSVRIGWLNEKLFF
TRBJ2-2 13 NA few TRBV15 TGTGCCACCAGCGCGCAATACACCGGGGAGCTGTTTTTT CATSAQYTGELFF
TRBJ1-5 15 NA many TRBV10-3 TGTGCCATCAGTGGGGGGGATAATAGCAATCAGCCCCAGCATTTT CAISGGDNSNQPQHF
TRBJ2-1 15 TRBD1 many TRBV24-1 TGTGCCACCAGTGATCCCGGACAGGGGAGGGATGAGCAGTTCTTC CATSDPGQGRDEQFF
TRBJ1-3 12 NA NA TRBV12-3/TRBV12-4 TGTGCCAGCAGATTGGCGGTCCCCACCATATATTTT CASRLAVPTIYF
TRBJ2-3 13 NA many TRBV10-3 TGTGCCACCGCCAACGGGGGAACAGATACGCAGTATTTT CATANGGTDTQYF
TRBJ2-1 17 NA many TRBV12-3/TRBV12-4 TGTGCCAGCAGTTCTCGCTTCCCGACTAGTCGGGACAATGAGCAGTTCTTC CASSSRFPTSRDNEQFF
TRBJ2-5 16 NA NA TRBV24-1 TGTGCCACCAGTGATCCCGGGACCACCTTCCAAGAGACCCAGTACTTC CATSDPGTTFQETQYF
TRBJ2-7 14 NA NA TRBV5-1 TGCGCCAGCAGCGCGGTTGGGGTATGGGACGAGCAGTACTTC CASSAVGVWDEQYF
TRBJ2-5 12 NA NA TRBV20-1 TGCAGTGCTAGAGATTCCCCCAAAACCCAGTACTTC CSARDSPKTQYF
TRBJ1-2 14 TRBD1 few TRBV20-1 TGCAGTGCCATACAGGGGGCTGGTAACTATGGCTACACCTTC CSAIQGAGNYGYTF
TRBJ2-7 12 NA many TRBV2 TGTGCCAGCAGCCAAGAGGGGCTCGAGCAGTACTTC CASSQEGLEQYF
TRBJ2-7 15 TRBD2 few TRBV6-5 TGTGCCAGCAGTTCTGGACTAGCGGGGGATAGAGAGCAGTACTTC CASSSGLAGDREQYF
TRBJ1-1 11 NA many TRBV29-1 TGCAGCGCTAACAAGGGGGCTGAAGCTTTCTTT CSANKGAEAFF
TRBJ2-7 12 NA NA TRBV20-1 TGCAGTGCACAGGGACAAACCGCCGAGCAGTACTTC CSAQGQTAEQYF
TRBJ2-1 13 NA NA TRBV5-4 TGTGCCAGCAGCTGGACAGAGACTGGTGAGCAGTTCTTC CASSWTETGEQFF
TRBJ2-7 14 NA NA TRBV4-1 TGCGCCAGCAGCCGAGGAACGGAAGGGTACGAGCAGTACTTC CASSRGTEGYEQYF
TRBJ2-5 11 NA NA TRBV29-1 TGCAGCGTTGGGCAGCAAGAGACCCAGTACTTC CSVGQQETQYF